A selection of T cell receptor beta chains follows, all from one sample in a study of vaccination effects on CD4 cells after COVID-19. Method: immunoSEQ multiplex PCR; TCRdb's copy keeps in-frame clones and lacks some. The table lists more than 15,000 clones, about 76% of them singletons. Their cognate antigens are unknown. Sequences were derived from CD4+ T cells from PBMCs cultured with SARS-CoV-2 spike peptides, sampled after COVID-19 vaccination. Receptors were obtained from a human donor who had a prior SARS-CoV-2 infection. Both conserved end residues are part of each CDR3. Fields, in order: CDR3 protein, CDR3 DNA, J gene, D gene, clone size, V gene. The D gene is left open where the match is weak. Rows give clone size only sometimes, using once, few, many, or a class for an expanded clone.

cdr3_aa: CASSPPDTNVLTF; cdr3_nt: TGTGCCAGCTCACCCCCGGACACCAACGTCCTGACTTTC; j_call: TRBJ2-6; d_call: -; clone_size: -; v_call: TRBV18
cdr3_aa: CASSPGQVWDTQYF; cdr3_nt: TGTGCCAGCAGCCCCGGACAGGTCTGGGATACGCAGTATTTT; j_call: TRBJ2-3; d_call: TRBD1; clone_size: -; v_call: TRBV6-2/TRBV6-3
cdr3_aa: CASSSLFGGLAGHSPYVQYF; cdr3_nt: TGTGCCAGCAGCTCCCTCTTCGGGGGACTAGCGGGCCACTCCCCGTACGTGCAGTACTTC; j_call: TRBJ2-7; d_call: TRBD2; clone_size: -; v_call: TRBV7-6
cdr3_aa: CASSLIGTRSTDTQYF; cdr3_nt: TGTGCCAGCAGCTTAATAGGGACGAGGAGCACAGATACGCAGTATTTT; j_call: TRBJ2-3; d_call: -; clone_size: -; v_call: TRBV7-2
cdr3_aa: CASSLTGSESSYNEQFF; cdr3_nt: TGTGCCAGCAGCTTAACGGGTAGCGAGAGCTCCTACAATGAGCAGTTCTTC; j_call: TRBJ2-1; d_call: -; clone_size: -; v_call: TRBV7-3
cdr3_aa: CASSSGPRRYEQYF; cdr3_nt: TGTGCCAGCAGTTCTGGGCCCAGACGTTACGAGCAGTACTTC; j_call: TRBJ2-7; d_call: -; clone_size: few; v_call: TRBV6-5
cdr3_aa: CASSWDSYNEQFF; cdr3_nt: TGTGCCAGCAGCTGGGACAGCTACAATGAGCAGTTCTTC; j_call: TRBJ2-1; d_call: TRBD1; clone_size: -; v_call: TRBV6-2/TRBV6-3
cdr3_aa: CASSYYALAGVDTGELFF; cdr3_nt: TGTGCCAGCAGTTACTATGCGCTAGCGGGAGTGGACACCGGGGAGCTGTTTTTT; j_call: TRBJ2-2; d_call: TRBD2; clone_size: -; v_call: TRBV6-2/TRBV6-3
cdr3_aa: CASSEQPGLSSSPLHF; cdr3_nt: TGTGCCAGCAGTGAACAGCCGGGGCTGTCCTCATCACCCCTCCACTTT; j_call: TRBJ1-6; d_call: -; clone_size: few; v_call: TRBV6-1
cdr3_aa: CASFPTGGPSEAFF; cdr3_nt: TGCGCCAGCTTCCCAACAGGGGGCCCAAGTGAAGCTTTCTTT; j_call: TRBJ1-1; d_call: TRBD1; clone_size: once; v_call: TRBV5-1
cdr3_aa: CATSDFSLAGGTDTQYF; cdr3_nt: TGTGCCACCAGTGATTTTTCTCTAGCGGGAGGGACAGATACGCAGTATTTT; j_call: TRBJ2-3; d_call: TRBD2; clone_size: -; v_call: TRBV24-1
cdr3_aa: CATSRGYYEQYF; cdr3_nt: TGTGCCACCAGCAGGGGTTACTACGAGCAGTACTTC; j_call: TRBJ2-7; d_call: -; clone_size: -; v_call: TRBV15
cdr3_aa: CASSRGTAYEQYF; cdr3_nt: TGTGCCAGCAGTCGGGGGACAGCCTACGAGCAGTACTTC; j_call: TRBJ2-7; d_call: -; clone_size: -; v_call: TRBV6-5
cdr3_aa: CASSGSSLTQYF; cdr3_nt: TGTGCCAGTAGCGGGAGTTCACTCACGCAGTATTTT; j_call: TRBJ2-3; d_call: -; clone_size: -; v_call: TRBV19
cdr3_aa: CSASSSGPRSPLHF; cdr3_nt: TGCAGTGCTAGTAGCTCCGGGCCGAGATCACCCCTCCACTTT; j_call: TRBJ1-6; d_call: -; clone_size: few; v_call: TRBV20-1
cdr3_aa: CASTIAGVVDTQYF; cdr3_nt: TGCGCCAGCACCATAGCGGGAGTCGTTGATACGCAGTATTTT; j_call: TRBJ2-3; d_call: TRBD2; clone_size: -; v_call: TRBV5-1
cdr3_aa: CASSQDTTGWVNGYTF; cdr3_nt: TGTGCCAGCAGCCAAGATACGACAGGGTGGGTTAATGGCTACACCTTC; j_call: TRBJ1-2; d_call: TRBD1; clone_size: -; v_call: TRBV3-1/TRBV3-2
cdr3_aa: CASSETGGGYTEAFF; cdr3_nt: TGTGCCAGCAGCGAGACAGGGGGCGGGTACACTGAAGCTTTCTTT; j_call: TRBJ1-1; d_call: TRBD1; clone_size: -; v_call: TRBV9
cdr3_aa: CASSLGGGGAYEQFF; cdr3_nt: TGTGCCAGCAGCTTGGGTGGCGGGGGGGCCTATGAGCAGTTCTTC; j_call: TRBJ2-1; d_call: TRBD2; clone_size: -; v_call: TRBV5-5
cdr3_aa: CASSLAGGQRTEQYF; cdr3_nt: TGTGCCAGCAGCCTAGCGGGGGGGCAAAGGACCGAGCAGTACTTC; j_call: TRBJ2-7; d_call: TRBD2; clone_size: -; v_call: TRBV5-4
cdr3_aa: CASSYYRGDEQYF; cdr3_nt: TGTGCCAGCAGTTACTACCGGGGGGACGAGCAGTACTTC; j_call: TRBJ2-7; d_call: TRBD2; clone_size: -; v_call: TRBV6-2/TRBV6-3
cdr3_aa: CASSPPGYNSPLHF; cdr3_nt: TGTGCCAGCTCACCACCAGGTTATAATTCACCCCTCCACTTT; j_call: TRBJ1-6; d_call: -; clone_size: -; v_call: TRBV18
cdr3_aa: CASSFSDLWETQYF; cdr3_nt: TGTGCCAGCAGCTTCTCGGACCTTTGGGAGACCCAGTACTTC; j_call: TRBJ2-5; d_call: -; clone_size: once; v_call: TRBV11-3
cdr3_aa: CASSQEVEDFRFF; cdr3_nt: TGCGCCAGCAGCCAAGAGGTTGAGGACTTTCGGTTCTTC; j_call: TRBJ2-1; d_call: -; clone_size: few; v_call: TRBV4-3
cdr3_aa: CASSPLSRGPEQYF; cdr3_nt: TGTGCCAGCTCACCACTATCGCGGGGCCCCGAGCAGTACTTC; j_call: TRBJ2-7; d_call: -; clone_size: -; v_call: TRBV18
cdr3_aa: CASSFLQGGPETQYF; cdr3_nt: TGTGCCAGCAGCTTCTTACAAGGGGGGCCGGAGACCCAGTACTTC; j_call: TRBJ2-5; d_call: -; clone_size: few; v_call: TRBV7-9
cdr3_aa: CASSQDMGVGNTIYF; cdr3_nt: TGTGCCAGCAGCCAAGATATGGGCGTGGGAAACACCATATATTTT; j_call: TRBJ1-3; d_call: -; clone_size: few; v_call: TRBV4-2
cdr3_aa: CASSQFQAITGNLAKNIQYF; cdr3_nt: TGCGCCAGCAGCCAATTTCAGGCGATCACGGGGAACCTAGCCAAAAACATTCAGTACTTC; j_call: TRBJ2-4; d_call: -; clone_size: once; v_call: TRBV4-1
cdr3_aa: CASSRDSSYNEQFF; cdr3_nt: TGTGCCAGCAGCCGCGATAGCTCCTACAATGAGCAGTTCTTC; j_call: TRBJ2-1; d_call: -; clone_size: -; v_call: TRBV5-8
cdr3_aa: CASSPGQQVTDTQYF; cdr3_nt: TGTGCCAGCAGCCCGGGACAGCAAGTCACAGATACGCAGTATTTT; j_call: TRBJ2-3; d_call: TRBD1; clone_size: -; v_call: TRBV5-6
cdr3_aa: CASSRLAGRSEQYF; cdr3_nt: TGTGCCAGCAGCCGACTAGCGGGGCGAAGCGAGCAGTACTTC; j_call: TRBJ2-7; d_call: TRBD2; clone_size: few; v_call: TRBV3-1/TRBV3-2
cdr3_aa: CASSGTGRGGYTF; cdr3_nt: TGTGCCAGCAGCGGGACCGGCAGGGGTGGCTACACCTTC; j_call: TRBJ1-2; d_call: -; clone_size: -; v_call: TRBV9
cdr3_aa: CASTPGGTYQETQYF; cdr3_nt: TGTGCCAGCACCCCCGGAGGGACCTACCAAGAGACCCAGTACTTC; j_call: TRBJ2-5; d_call: -; clone_size: -; v_call: TRBV5-5
cdr3_aa: CASSLLGLANTGELFF; cdr3_nt: TGTGCCAGCAGCTTATTGGGACTAGCTAACACCGGGGAGCTGTTTTTT; j_call: TRBJ2-2; d_call: TRBD2; clone_size: -; v_call: TRBV7-3
cdr3_aa: CASSPLAGSYNEQFF; cdr3_nt: TGTGCCAGCAGCCCCCTAGCGGGATCGTACAATGAGCAGTTCTTC; j_call: TRBJ2-1; d_call: TRBD2; clone_size: -; v_call: TRBV7-3
cdr3_aa: CASSYGYTGELFF; cdr3_nt: TGTGCCAGCAGTTACGGGTACACCGGGGAGCTGTTTTTT; j_call: TRBJ2-2; d_call: -; clone_size: few; v_call: TRBV6-5
cdr3_aa: CASSKEVLKNTEAFF; cdr3_nt: TGTGCCAGCAGCAAAGAAGTCCTTAAGAACACTGAAGCTTTCTTT; j_call: TRBJ1-1; d_call: -; clone_size: -; v_call: TRBV21-1
cdr3_aa: CASSQVGGAHTEAFF; cdr3_nt: TGTGCCAGCAGCCAAGTCGGGGGGGCACACACTGAAGCTTTCTTT; j_call: TRBJ1-1; d_call: -; clone_size: -; v_call: TRBV4-2
cdr3_aa: CASSLPSGGGRTEAFF; cdr3_nt: TGTGCCAGCAGCTTACCCAGTGGGGGCGGTAGAACTGAAGCTTTCTTT; j_call: TRBJ1-1; d_call: -; clone_size: -; v_call: TRBV5-4
cdr3_aa: CASSSAGASNSPLHF; cdr3_nt: TGTGCCAGCAGTTCAGCGGGGGCTTCTAATTCACCCCTCCACTTT; j_call: TRBJ1-6; d_call: -; clone_size: -; v_call: TRBV6-5
cdr3_aa: CASSFQGEETQYF; cdr3_nt: TGTGCCAGCAGCTTCCAGGGAGAAGAGACCCAGTACTTC; j_call: TRBJ2-5; d_call: -; clone_size: -; v_call: TRBV5-8
cdr3_aa: CASSQLRDIVGNEQFF; cdr3_nt: TGTGCCAGCAGCCAACTCAGGGACATTGTTGGCAATGAGCAGTTCTTC; j_call: TRBJ2-1; d_call: -; clone_size: -; v_call: TRBV3-1/TRBV3-2
cdr3_aa: CASSFSVTGETQYF; cdr3_nt: TGTGCCAGCAGCTTTAGTGTGACCGGGGAGACCCAGTACTTC; j_call: TRBJ2-5; d_call: -; clone_size: -; v_call: TRBV5-6
cdr3_aa: CASSSKPGQVIGYTF; cdr3_nt: TGTGCCAGCAGCTCAAAGCCGGGACAAGTAATAGGCTACACCTTC; j_call: TRBJ1-2; d_call: -; clone_size: -; v_call: TRBV5-6
cdr3_aa: CASSSLGWQSYTLNTEAFF; cdr3_nt: TGTGCCAGCAGTTCACTGGGGTGGCAGTCTTACACCTTGAACACTGAAGCTTTCTTT; j_call: TRBJ1-1; d_call: -; clone_size: -; v_call: TRBV11-2